A single sample gave rise to the 21 T cell receptor beta chains below, sequenced in a study of Ad26.COV2.S vaccination and SARS-CoV-2 variants (dated by TCRdb to the early 2020s). Library method: the immunoSEQ multiplex PCR assay. TCRdb took over this immuneACCESS table, retaining in-frame rearrangements with V and J assigned. Such tables are incomplete; in checked studies, under half of the missing clones stem from an unresolved V gene, and the remainder is unexplained. The sample table lists more than 300,000 clones, roughly 89% of them with a count of one. Around 4.5% of the sample rests with the top ten. Sample treatment or condition, as interpreted from the label and publication: approximately 18 received Ad26.COV2.S at low or high dose, single or two shots; about five received placebo; per-sample allocation not given. For vaccine and placebo recipients, repertoires were sequenced using samples collected on day 63 after the first injection.

The sample was peripheral blood, taken in a trial of Ad26.COV2.S vaccine versus placebo. The receptors stem from a person aged 18-65 years who received the Ad26.COV2.S COVID-19 vaccine or a placebo.

In DNA form, the CDR3 reads TGTGCCAGCAGTATGACAGACCCGTTCTACACCTTC. Protein sequence: CASSMTDPFYTF. This chain connects TRBV2 to TRBJ1-2; D possibly corresponds to TRBD1 (5 bases). CDR3 length: 12 amino acids. Germline V gives CDR1 SNHLY, CDR2 FYNNEI. V shed 5 bases and J shed 10 bases, with 14 bases lying between them.

The rearrangement joins TRBV18 to TRBJ1-1; tentatively, D is TRBD1 (6 bases). From germline, CDR1 is KGHSH and CDR2 LQKENI. Trimming pared 2 bases from V and 3 bases from J, leaving 13 bases between. The CDR3 is made up of 15 amino acids. The CDR3 loop is CASSPYRDGDTEAFF. The DNA of the CDR3 is TGTGCCAGCTCACCATACAGGGACGGGGACACTGAAGCTTTCTTT.

V is TRBV18 and J is TRBJ2-7; D assignment may be TRBD1 or TRBD2 (5 bases each). V was cut by 3 bases and J by 6 bases, with 12 bases left in between. Germline V gene data show CDR1 as KGHSH and CDR2 as LQKENI. The CDR3 covers 13 residues. Here the CDR3 reads CASSPSQGAEQYF. CDR3 coding DNA: TGTGCCAGCTCACCCTCCCAGGGAGCCGAGCAGTACTTC.

V is TRBV9 and J is TRBJ1-6, with D possibly being TRBD1 (5 bases). V lost 0 bases to trimming and J lost 5 bases, with 9 bases between them. CDR1 and CDR2 (germline): SGDLS, YYNGEE. This CDR3 has 15 amino acids. CDR3 sequence reads: CASSVEWGNNSPLHF. CDR3 DNA: TGTGCCAGCAGCGTAGAATGGGGGAATAATTCACCCCTCCACTTT. The full variable domain, its missing parts supplied by reference TRBV9 and TRBJ1-6, is DSGVTQTPKHLITATGQRVTLRCSPRSGDLSVYWYQQSLDQGLQFLIQYYNGEERAKGNILERFSAQQFPDLHSELNLSSLELGDSALYFCASSVEWGNNSPLHFGNGTRLTVT.

The chain couples TRBV18 to TRBJ2-2, with D unresolved. Germline V CDR1 and CDR2: KGHSH, LQKENI. Trimming took 3 bases from V and 6 from J, leaving 8 bases between them. The CDR3 is 13 amino acids. Here the CDR3 reads CASSPDEAGELFF. The CDR3 region has the DNA TGTGCCAGCTCACCGGATGAAGCCGGGGAGCTGTTTTTT.

The CDR3 DNA reads as TGTGCCAGCAGTGATGGGGAGGGGGGCACTGAAGCTTTCTTT. Protein product: CASSDGEGGTEAFF. The chain recombines TRBV6-4 with TRBJ1-1; TRBD1 might be the D (6 bases). Germline CDR1 MRHNA, CDR2 SNTAGT. This CDR3 has 14 residues. V was clipped by 3 bases and J by 4 bases, with 12 bases between them.

The chain couples TRBV18 to TRBJ2-7, with D tentatively TRBD1 (5 bases). Looked up from germline, CDR1 is KGHSH and CDR2 is LQKENI. Trimming left V 3 bases short and J 0 bases short, with 9 bases between. This CDR3 is 14 amino acids long. CDR3 sequence: CASSPSDSSYEQYF. The DNA of the CDR3 is TGTGCCAGCTCACCTAGTGACAGCTCCTACGAGCAGTACTTC.

This chain connects TRBV28 to TRBJ2-1, with D possibly being TRBD2 (6 bases). Germline lookup yields CDR1 MDHEN and CDR2 SYDVKM. V was clipped by 8 bases and J by 6 bases, with 11 bases between them. The CDR3 length is 12 residues. The CDR3 coding sequence is TGTGCCAGCTGGAGGGGACTCAATGAGCAGTTCTTC. This translates into CASWRGLNEQFF. The full variable domain, its missing parts supplied by reference TRBV28 and TRBJ2-1, is DVKVTQSSRYLVKRTGEKVFLECVQDMDHENMFWYRQDPGLGLRLIYFSYDVKMKEKGDIPEGYSVSREKKERFSLILESASTNQTSMYLCASWRGLNEQFFGPGTRLTVL.

The rearrangement uses TRBV5-1 and TRBJ2-3; tentatively, D is TRBD1 or TRBD2 (5 bases each). Germline assignment: CDR1 SGHRS and CDR2 YFSETQ. This CDR3 is 15 amino acids long. Between the trimmed V and J ends, which lost 0 bases and 0 bases, there was a span of 8 bases. CDR3 amino acids: CASSLGEGSTDTQYF. The DNA for the CDR3 is TGCGCCAGCAGCTTGGGAGAGGGGAGCACAGATACGCAGTATTTT.

This sequence joins TRBV27 and TRBJ2-7; D might be TRBD1 (5 bases). This CDR3 region has 14 residues. Per germline, CDR1 MNHEY and CDR2 SMNVEV (reference sequence). V was cut by 6 bases and J by 0 bases, with 12 bases left in between. DNA of the CDR3: TGTGCCAGCAGCCCCAGGGTTCCCTCCTACGAGCAGTACTTC. It yields the protein CASSPRVPSYEQYF.

In its sample, this clone was seen once. The chain links TRBV20-1 to TRBJ2-7, with unresolved D. V was clipped by 3 bases and J by 2 bases, with 11 bases between them. The germline CDR1 and CDR2 sequences are DFQATT and SNEGSKA (reference sequence). The CDR3 totals 13 residues. Here the CDR3 DNA reads TGCAGTGCTAGTAGGCAGGATCCCTACGAGCAGTACTTC. Translated, it gives CSASRQDPYEQYF.

This sequence joins TRBV6-1 and TRBJ1-1, with unresolved D. V dropped 1 base and J dropped 1 base, with 7 bases sitting between them. The CDR3 spans 14 residues. The germline gives CDR1 MNHNS, CDR2 SASEGT. The CDR3 DNA reads as TGTGCCAGCAGTGAAGGGGAGGGGAACACTGAAGCTTTCTTT. It is translated as CASSEGEGNTEAFF.

CDR3 sequence (DNA): TGTGCCAGCAAGAGAACAGGGACCACTGAAGCTTTCTTT. Its protein product is CASKRTGTTEAFF. The chain joins TRBV12-3 or TRBV12-4 to TRBJ1-1; possibly TRBD1 for D (6 bases). CDR3 length equals 13 residues. With 7 bases removed from V and 4 bases from J, the gap between germline ends came to 13 bases.

A single count supports this clone. This chain connects TRBV5-8 to TRBJ2-1, with TRBD1 identical over 7 bases. The germline V gene encodes CDR1 SGHTS and CDR2 YDEGEE. This CDR3 contains 15 residues. Germline trimming cut 2 bases from V and 1 base from J; bases unmatched to any gene: 3. CDR3 region: CASSFRDSSYNEQFF. CDR3 sequence (DNA): TGTGCCAGCAGCTTTCGGGACAGTTCCTACAATGAGCAGTTCTTC.

The gene calls are TRBV27 and TRBJ1-1, with TRBD1 identical over 9 bases. J gave up 1 base and V 7 bases, and 4 bases lay outside the gene matches. In germline, CDR1 is MNHEY, CDR2 SMNVEV (reference sequence). The CDR3 spans 14 residues. Here the CDR3 reads CASNPTGGNTEAFF. CDR3 nucleotide sequence: TGTGCCAGCAACCCGACAGGGGGGAACACTGAAGCTTTCTTT.

This clone was seen a single time. Different DNA sequences within this sample yield the same CDR3. CDR3 residues: CSANRADTQYF. Written as DNA, the CDR3 is TGCAGTGCTAACCGCGCAGATACGCAGTATTTT. The gene calls are TRBV20-1 and TRBJ2-3; D not resolved. Germline assignment: CDR1 DFQATT and CDR2 SNEGSKA (reference sequence). There are 11 residues in the CDR3. V lost 4 bases, J lost 4 bases, and 6 bases lay in between.

This chain uses TRBV7-9 with TRBJ2-3; 10 nucleotides match TRBD2. The germline V gene encodes CDR1 SEHNR and CDR2 FQNEAQ (reference sequence). Trimming at V came to 5 bases and at J to 0 bases, leaving 2 bases not matched to a gene. The CDR3 has 15 amino acids. This CDR3 is CASSPTSGSTDTQYF. Written as DNA, the CDR3 is TGTGCCAGCAGCCCGACTAGCGGGAGCACAGATACGCAGTATTTT.

V gene TRBV18 combines with J gene TRBJ1-2; 7 positions agree with TRBD1. The germline V gene has CDR1 KGHSH and CDR2 LQKENI. The CDR3 is made up of 13 amino acids. V lost 5 bases, J lost 4 bases, and 4 bases stayed unmatched. The CDR3 loop is CASSEGGAYGYTF. The CDR3 DNA reads as TGTGCCAGCTCAGAAGGGGGCGCCTATGGCTACACCTTC.

In this sample, this clone turned up a few times. The rearrangement joins TRBV11-3 to TRBJ2-2; 11 positions match TRBD2. The CDR3 sequence is 16 residues long. Germline trimming cut 1 base from V and 6 bases from J; bases unmatched to any gene: 4. Germline V lookup: CDR1 SGHNT, CDR2 YENEEA. The CDR3 DNA reads as TGTGCCAGCAGCTTAGGAGTAGCGGGAGGGCCCGGGGAGCTGTTTTTT. It is translated as CASSLGVAGGPGELFF.

This clone has more than one count but fewer than ten. The gene calls are TRBV14 and TRBJ2-7, with a possible D match to TRBD1 (5 bases). CDR3 size: 14 residues. Germline V gene data show CDR1 as SGHDN and CDR2 as FVKESK. V lost 4 bases to trimming and J lost 4 bases, with 14 bases between them. CDR3 DNA sequence: TGTGCCAGCAGCCGTAACAGGAACTCTTACGAGCAGTACTTC. Amino acids: CASSRNRNSYEQYF.

The chain joins TRBV7-9 to TRBJ2-3; TRBD2 is a possible D gene (6 bases). The CDR3 contains 15 residues. CDR1 is SEHNR, CDR2 FQNEAQ, per germline (reference sequence). V was trimmed by 5 bases and J by 1 base, leaving 13 bases between them. CDR3: CASSGMGGGTDTQYF. CDR3 bases: TGTGCCAGCAGCGGAATGGGCGGGGGCACAGATACGCAGTATTTT.